This T cell receptor beta chain was profiled in a study of blood T cell repertoires in COVID-19. Study information: The United States, Italy and Spain were the sources of the acute and convalescent COVID-19 samples. Sources were T cells, B-cell-depleted T cells, or PBMCs; the material itself was cDNA or gDNA.

In the original analysis: From reference gene primer amplification, estimates of nucleated cell counts were derived. Libraries were prepared by immunoSEQ multiplex PCR; TCRdb keeps only in-frame clonotypes and omits some of them. That table is the source of V, J and clone size, and D and trimming were worked out from the DNA. The sample holds 200,000 or so clones, around 85% seen once. Germline CDR1 and CDR2: ENHRY and SYGVKD. CDR3 length: 19 residues. V shed 0 bases and J 5 bases; nucleotides not matched to a gene: 11. Sequencing was carried out using peripheral blood. The TCR comes from a man aged 70 or older with active or convalescent COVID-19. The rearrangement links TRBV10-3 to TRBJ2-2, with 11 bases that match TRBD2. The CDR3 sequence: CAISESLGTSGPRTGELFF. The CDR3 DNA follows: TGTGCCATCAGTGAGTCGCTTGGGACTAGCGGTCCCCGTACCGGGGAGCTGTTTTTT.